A single T cell receptor (beta chain) is shown here with its context. Its antigen is as yet unknown. This sequence may be a read error, since a much larger clone differs from it by one base. The sample comes from a study of post-analysis software for immune sequencing data. Study details: Patients had relapsing-remitting, secondary progressive or progressive-relapsing multiple sclerosis; some lacked subtype. Broader study findings: Higher frequency in patients than in controls was seen for about five TRBV segments, with TRBV5-6, TRBV5-1 and TRBV20-1 among them.

Unique-molecular-identifier-tagged TCR beta cDNA libraries were used. TCRdb analysed the PCR reads with MiXCR anew, one entry per CDR3 protein. This repertoire shows about 400,000 distinct CDR3 sequences, 30% to 45% found once; its top ten account for over 10%. CDR3 length: 13 residues. CDR1 SQVTM and CDR2 ANQGSEA come from the germline V gene. Trimming took 7 bases from V and 3 from J, leaving 15 bases between them. Sequenced: blood. The J gene is TRBJ1-1, the V gene TRBV29-1, with D perhaps matching TRBD1 (6 bases). The receptor was isolated from a girl between 10 and 17 years old with multiple sclerosis. The CDR3 DNA follows: TGCAGCGGTGACGGGACATCGGACACTGAAGCTTTCTTT. Encoded protein: CSGDGTSDTEAFF.